Listed below are T cell receptor beta chains from one sample, sequenced in a study of monozygotic twins with cystic fibrosis. Data came from immunoSEQ multiplex PCR; TCRdb stores just in-frame clones and leaves some out. The sample includes about 20,000 clones, around 96% of them seen just once. The sample was blood. Receptor source: a girl aged 2 to 10 with cystic fibrosis. The CDR3 runs from the conserved cysteine through the conserved F or W. The order of the fields is clone size, V gene, J gene, D gene, CDR3 protein, CDR3 DNA. D genes are given only for firm matches. Only some rows state a clone size, as once, few, many or a class for expanded clones.

>-|TRBV14|TRBJ2-1|TRBD1
CASRQGAGSYNEQFF
TGTGCCAGCAGGCAGGGGGCGGGTTCCTACAATGAGCAGTTCTTC
>-|TRBV30|TRBJ2-2|TRBD2
CAWYSGGPNRNTGELFF
TGTGCCTGGTATAGCGGGGGGCCCAATAGGAACACCGGGGAGCTGTTTTTT
>-|TRBV5-1|TRBJ2-7|-
CASSRTQGGEQYF
TGCGCCAGCAGTCGTACACAGGGTGGCGAGCAGTACTTC
>-|TRBV27|TRBJ2-3|-
CASSRIPRRTDTQYF
TGTGCCAGCAGTAGGATCCCGAGACGCACAGATACGCAGTATTTT
>-|TRBV4-1|TRBJ1-6|TRBD1
CASSQGDSSNSPLHF
TGCGCCAGCAGCCAAGGGGACAGTTCTAATTCACCCCTCCACTTT
>-|TRBV6-6|TRBJ1-5|-
CASIGVESNQPQHF
TGTGCCAGCATAGGGGTTGAGAGCAATCAGCCCCAGCATTTT
>-|TRBV6-5|TRBJ1-2|-
CASSSTDNYGYTF
TGTGCCAGCAGTTCGACAGATAACTATGGCTACACCTTC
>-|TRBV11-3|TRBJ2-3|-
CASSWRREDTQYF
TGTGCCAGCAGCTGGCGGAGAGAAGATACGCAGTATTTT
>-|TRBV11-2|TRBJ2-5|-
CASSTRVQETQYF
TGTGCCAGCAGTACCAGGGTTCAAGAGACCCAGTACTTC
>-|TRBV10-1|TRBJ2-1|-
CASSESVDNEQFF
TGCGCCAGCAGTGAGTCTGTGGACAATGAGCAGTTCTTC
>-|TRBV30|TRBJ2-2|TRBD2
CAWSPGGTGELFF
TGTGCCTGGAGTCCGGGGGGAACCGGGGAGCTGTTTTTT
>-|TRBV7-9|TRBJ1-1|-
CASSKQGDTEAFF
TGTGCCAGCAGCAAACAGGGTGACACTGAAGCTTTCTTT
>once|TRBV5-1|TRBJ2-7|-
CASSLALGQNEQYF
TGCGCCAGCAGCTTGGCTCTAGGACAGAACGAGCAGTACTTC
>-|TRBV7-6|TRBJ2-7|-
CASSLAGGGYEQYF
TGTGCCAGCAGCTTAGCAGGGGGGGGCTACGAGCAGTACTTC
>-|TRBV7-2|TRBJ2-7|-
CASSASGTPSYEQYF
TGTGCCAGCAGCGCAAGCGGGACACCCTCCTACGAGCAGTACTTC
>-|TRBV7-2|TRBJ1-2|-
CASSLARVNYGYTF
TGTGCCAGCAGCTTAGCCAGGGTTAACTATGGCTACACCTTC
>-|TRBV5-4|TRBJ1-1|-
CASSPFMNTEAFF
TGTGCCAGCAGCCCGTTCATGAACACTGAAGCTTTCTTT
>-|TRBV7-9|TRBJ1-3|TRBD1
CASSSTGGRSGNTIYF
TGTGCCAGCAGCTCAACAGGGGGGAGATCTGGAAACACCATATATTTT
>-|TRBV7-2|TRBJ2-1|TRBD2
CASSPGTTSNNEQFF
TGTGCCAGCAGCCCCGGGACTACCTCTAACAATGAGCAGTTCTTC
>-|TRBV27|TRBJ2-7|-
CASSSRGTTYEQYF
TGTGCCAGCAGCTCCCGCGGCACGACCTACGAGCAGTACTTC
>-|TRBV11-2|TRBJ2-2|TRBD1
CASRRQGLANTGELFF
TGTGCCAGCAGGAGACAGGGGCTAGCGAACACCGGGGAGCTGTTTTTT
>-|TRBV6-6|TRBJ2-1|TRBD2
CASSQLAGDVDEQFF
TGTGCCAGCAGTCAACTAGCGGGGGATGTCGATGAGCAGTTCTTC